The TCR beta chain described here comes from a study of blood T cell repertoires in COVID-19. Using immunoSEQ multiplex PCR, the repertoire was profiled, and TCRdb retains in-frame clones only, with some absent. The repertoire holds roughly 400,000 clones, with about 88% as singletons. This clonotype was sampled from a woman aged 18-29 years who had been exposed to COVID-19. The specimen was PBMCs or T cells enriched from blood (not recorded which).

Here the CDR3 reads CASNAERRDSYEQYF. CDR3 nucleotides: TGCGCCAGCAACGCGGAGCGGAGGGACTCCTACGAGCAGTACTTC. The chain couples TRBV10-2 to TRBJ2-7, with D perhaps TRBD2 (6 bases). V was trimmed by 7 bases and J by 0 bases, leaving 16 bases between them. In germline, CDR1 is WSHSY, CDR2 SAAADI. The length of the CDR3 is 15 residues.